The source of this T cell receptor (beta chain) is a study of cytomegalovirus exposure and HLA in healthy donors. Study observations and caveats: Three CMV-associated chains proved CMV antigen-specific in vitro. Per published reports, the classifier diagnosed cytomegalovirus status with high specificity and sensitivity.

With V trimmed by 2 bases and J by 10 bases, 3 bases remained unmatched. Germline V gene data show CDR1 as SGHTA and CDR2 as FQGTGA. The CDR3 length is 14 residues. PCR was performed using 60 Vbeta and 13 Jbeta primers. Libraries were prepared by immunoSEQ multiplex PCR; TCRdb keeps only in-frame clonotypes and omits some of them. In the table there are 150,000 to 200,000 clones, roughly 74% of which are singletons. Note on this clone: The antigen is not known.

This TCR was sampled from a woman between 35 and 50 years old in good health and CMV-seropositive. This chain links TRBV7-3 with TRBJ2-1; 12 positions match TRBD2. The sample consisted of PBMCs. CDR3 nucleotide sequence: TGTGCCAGCAGCTTAGGGCTAGCGGGAGGGGAGCAGTTCTTC. The encoded protein is CASSLGLAGGEQFF.